This T cell receptor beta chain came from a study of T cells in Graves' hyperthyroidism and ophthalmopathy. The CDR3 is made up of 14 amino acids. Germline-derived CDR1 and CDR2 are MGHRA and YSYEKL. Trimming cost V 1 base and J 10 bases, with 14 bases left between them. This clonotype was counted many times. Template material for amplifying TCR beta CDR3 regions consisted of RNA transcripts. First-round RT-PCR targeting the TCR CDR3 was performed with the HTBI primer set. TCRdb re-called the multiplex PCR reads with MiXCR, one entry per CDR3 protein. The sample holds about 210,000 distinct CDR3 sequences, roughly 15% seen once.

What was sequenced was blood. This chain joins TRBV4-1 and TRBJ2-1; D is ambiguous. The sequence came from a man in his forties or fifties with Graves' hyperthyroidism. Here the CDR3 DNA reads TGCGCCAGCAGCCAAGTACCAGAACGTGGCGAGCAGTTCTTC. Residues: CASSQVPERGEQFF.